This T cell receptor (beta chain) appears in the sequencing data of a study of Ad26.COV2.S vaccination and SARS-CoV-2 variants listed by TCRdb under 2021. Regarding the complete study: Vaccine-arm donors were drawn from COV1001, a multicentre, randomized, double-blind, placebo-controlled phase I-IIa trial of Ad26.COV2.S in healthy adults. Ad26.COV2.S was administered intramuscularly at 5 x 10^10 or 1 x 10^11 viral particles, either as a single shot or as two shots given 56 days apart. TCRbeta repertoire sequencing served as the tool for gauging how specific and how broad the SARS-CoV-2-reactive T cell receptors were following Ad26.COV2.S vaccination. The TCR-sequenced set comprised about 32 samples: around 20 Ad26.COV2.S vaccine recipients, 5 placebo recipients and 8 SARS-CoV-2 convalescent individuals. Participants in the trial were split at random into five groups of five each, receiving low-dose or high-dose Ad26.COV2.S once or twice, or else placebo on both occasions. Investigators did not know the trial group allocation while performing experiments and assessing outcomes.

The treatment or condition label, read with the paper, signifies: roughly 20 received Ad26.COV2.S at low or high dose, single or two shots; 5 received placebo; per-sample allocation not given. Repertoires of vaccine and placebo recipients were sequenced from samples collected on day 63 after the first injection. In Cohort 1b, roughly 26 adults aged 18-55 years were enrolled at a single site in Boston, USA, between 29 July and 7 August 2020. Ad26.COV2.S consisted of a replication-incompetent adenovirus type 26 vector by which a prefusion-stabilized SARS-CoV-2 spike protein from the original Wuhan strain was expressed. Of note for this clone: It has no known antigen specificity. No base quality information exists; no much larger clone differs at one position.

Summary of the overall study and its limitations: The study was not powered for comparison of responses between vaccine doses or regimens. Compared with placebo recipients, Ad26.COV2.S recipients showed higher spike-specific TCR breadth (P = 0.0014). Vaccine and placebo recipients had comparable non-spike TCR breadth, which fits with the vaccine containing only spike. After vaccination, spike-specific CD8+ and CD4+ T cell responses were reported to show substantial breadth. The authors noted that total T cell responses may have been underestimated by the TCR breadth and depth analyses.

TCRbeta CDR3 regions were sequenced with the immunoSEQ Assay. After extraction, genomic DNA underwent amplification by bias-controlled multiplex PCR, followed by high-throughput sequencing. As for the original processing: Collapsing and filtering of sequences were performed to quantify the absolute abundance of each unique TCRbeta CDR3 region. T cell fraction was estimated by normalization of TCRbeta template counts to usable DNA, with usable DNA being measured through amplification of reference genes present in all nucleated cells. Repertoire TCRs were annotated as SARS-CoV-2-specific when V gene, CDR3 amino acid sequence and J gene were exactly matched to a known reactive TCR set. The reference SARS-CoV-2 TCR set was derived from MIRA and filtered for enrichment in COVID-19-positive ImmuneCODE repertoires, a step that removed public or cross-reactive TCRs. Drawing on the MIRA antigens, annotated TCRs were analysed further at the level of specific ORF or position within ORF. Breadth was defined as annotated unique rearrangements over total unique productive rearrangements; depth was the summed frequency of those rearrangements. TCR breadth was compared between groups using two-sided Wilcoxon rank-sum tests. TCRdb re-hosts the immuneACCESS table, in-frame sequences only. Its copies lack some clones; in the studies checked, an unresolved V gene accounts for under half of them, and the cause for the rest is not known. V and J calls plus clone size are reproduced from that table; the DNA served to infer D and trimming. The sample yields some 320,000 clones; approximately 86% were counted once. Clones ranked in the top ten supply 1.9% of the sample.

The sequence was obtained from a person aged 18 to 59 who received the Ad26.COV2.S COVID-19 vaccine or a placebo. This sample comprised peripheral blood, obtained in a trial of Ad26.COV2.S vaccine versus placebo.

This receptor has the CDR3 CASSETGIHSPLHF. The nucleotides read TGTGCCAGCAGTGAAACGGGTATACATTCACCCCTCCACTTT. In this chain, TRBV6-1 is recombined with TRBJ1-6; no D segment can be confidently identified. V sheds 2 bases and J sheds 8 bases, leaving 10 bases between their ends. Taken from the germline V gene, the CDR1 and CDR2 loops are MNHNS and SASEGT. From the cysteine up to the phenylalanine, the CDR3 has a length of 14 residues. The DNA shown is the 42-base CDR3, in frame from base 1.